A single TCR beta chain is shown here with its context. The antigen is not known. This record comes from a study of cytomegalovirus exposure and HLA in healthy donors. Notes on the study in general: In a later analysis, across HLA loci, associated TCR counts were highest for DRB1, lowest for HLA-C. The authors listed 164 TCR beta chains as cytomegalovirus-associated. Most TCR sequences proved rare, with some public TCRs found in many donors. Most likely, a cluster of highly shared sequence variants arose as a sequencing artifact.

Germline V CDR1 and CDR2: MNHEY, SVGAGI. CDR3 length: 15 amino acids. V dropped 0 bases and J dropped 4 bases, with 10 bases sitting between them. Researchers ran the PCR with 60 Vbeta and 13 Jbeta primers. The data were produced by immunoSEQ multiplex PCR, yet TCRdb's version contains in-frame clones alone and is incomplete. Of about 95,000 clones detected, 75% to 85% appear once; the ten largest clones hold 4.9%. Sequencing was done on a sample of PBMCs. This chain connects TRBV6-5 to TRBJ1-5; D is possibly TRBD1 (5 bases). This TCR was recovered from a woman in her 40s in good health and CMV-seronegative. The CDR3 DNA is TGTGCCAGCAGTTACTCAGGGGAAAAAAATCAGCCCCAGCATTTT. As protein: CASSYSGEKNQPQHF.